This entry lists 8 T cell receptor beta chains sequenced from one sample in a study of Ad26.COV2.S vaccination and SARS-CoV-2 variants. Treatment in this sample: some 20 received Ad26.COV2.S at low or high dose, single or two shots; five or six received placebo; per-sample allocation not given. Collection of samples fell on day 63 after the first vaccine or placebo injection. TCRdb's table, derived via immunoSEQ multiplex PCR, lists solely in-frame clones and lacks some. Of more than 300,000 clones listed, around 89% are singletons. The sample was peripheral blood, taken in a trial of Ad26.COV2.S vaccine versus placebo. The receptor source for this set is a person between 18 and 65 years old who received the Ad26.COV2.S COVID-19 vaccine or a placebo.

The CDR3 loop reads CASSDRAAGYNEQFF. The CDR3 nucleotides are TGTGCCAGCAGTGACAGAGCAGCGGGGTACAATGAGCAGTTCTTC. The rearrangement uses TRBV6-4 and TRBJ2-1, with 7 bases matching TRBD2. From germline, CDR1 is MRHNA and CDR2 SNTAGT. The ends lost 2 bases at V and 4 bases at J; junction bases unmatched: 5. This CDR3 is 15 amino acids long.

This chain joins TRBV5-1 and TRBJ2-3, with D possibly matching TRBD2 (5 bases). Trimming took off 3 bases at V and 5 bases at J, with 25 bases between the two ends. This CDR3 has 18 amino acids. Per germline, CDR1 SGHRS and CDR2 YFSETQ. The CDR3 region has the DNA TGCGCCAGCAGCTCCCCGCCTGGGCGGGTCCCACTCGAAGATACGCAGTATTTT. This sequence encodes CASSSPPGRVPLEDTQYF. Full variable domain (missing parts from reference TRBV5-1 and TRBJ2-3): KAGVTQTPRYLIKTRGQQVTLSCSPISGHRSVSWYQQTPGQGLQFLFEYFSETQRNKGNFPGRFSGRQFSNSRSEMNVSTLELGDSALYLCASSSPPGRVPLEDTQYFGPGTRLTVL.

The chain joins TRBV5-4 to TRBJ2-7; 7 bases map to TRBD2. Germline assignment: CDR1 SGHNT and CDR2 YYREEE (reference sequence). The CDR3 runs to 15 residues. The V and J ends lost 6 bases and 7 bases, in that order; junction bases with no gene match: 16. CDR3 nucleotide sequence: TGTGCCAGCACCGTCCTTGGGACTACTACTGGGGAGCAGTACTTC. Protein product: CASTVLGTTTGEQYF.

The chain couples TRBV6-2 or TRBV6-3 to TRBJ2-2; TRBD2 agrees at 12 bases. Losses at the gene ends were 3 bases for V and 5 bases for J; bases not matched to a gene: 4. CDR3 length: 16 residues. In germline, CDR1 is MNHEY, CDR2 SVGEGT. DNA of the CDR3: TGTGCCAGCAGTTATCCTAGCGGGGGGGCAACCGGGGAGCTGTTTTTT. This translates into CASSYPSGGATGELFF.

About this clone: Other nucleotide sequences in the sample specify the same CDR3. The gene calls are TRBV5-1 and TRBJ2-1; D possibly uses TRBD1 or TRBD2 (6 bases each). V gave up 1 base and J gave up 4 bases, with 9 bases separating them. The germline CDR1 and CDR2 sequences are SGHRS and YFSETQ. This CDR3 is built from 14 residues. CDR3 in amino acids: CASSLSGAYNEQFF. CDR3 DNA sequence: TGCGCCAGCAGCTTGTCGGGGGCGTACAATGAGCAGTTCTTC.

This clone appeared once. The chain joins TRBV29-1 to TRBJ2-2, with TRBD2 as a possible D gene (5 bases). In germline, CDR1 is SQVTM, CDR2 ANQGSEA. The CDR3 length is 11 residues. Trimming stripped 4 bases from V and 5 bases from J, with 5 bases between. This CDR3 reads CSVGETGELFF. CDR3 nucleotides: TGCAGCGTTGGGGAGACCGGGGAGCTGTTTTTT.

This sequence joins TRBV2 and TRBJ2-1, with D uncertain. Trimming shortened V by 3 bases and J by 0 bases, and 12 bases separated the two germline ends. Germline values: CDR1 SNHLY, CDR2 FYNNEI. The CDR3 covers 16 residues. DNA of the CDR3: TGTGCCAGCAGTGACTTTTACTTGAGCTCCTACAATGAGCAGTTCTTC. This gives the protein CASSDFYLSSYNEQFF.

CDR3 nucleotide sequence: TGTGCCAGCAGTGAAGGGAGGACAGGCATCCAAGAGACCCAGTACTTC. As protein: CASSEGRTGIQETQYF. The chain joins TRBV25-1 to TRBJ2-5; possibly TRBD1 for D (7 bases). This CDR3 comprises 16 residues. Trimming left V 2 bases short and J 1 base short, with 14 bases between. Germline V CDR1 and CDR2: MGHDK, SYGVNS.